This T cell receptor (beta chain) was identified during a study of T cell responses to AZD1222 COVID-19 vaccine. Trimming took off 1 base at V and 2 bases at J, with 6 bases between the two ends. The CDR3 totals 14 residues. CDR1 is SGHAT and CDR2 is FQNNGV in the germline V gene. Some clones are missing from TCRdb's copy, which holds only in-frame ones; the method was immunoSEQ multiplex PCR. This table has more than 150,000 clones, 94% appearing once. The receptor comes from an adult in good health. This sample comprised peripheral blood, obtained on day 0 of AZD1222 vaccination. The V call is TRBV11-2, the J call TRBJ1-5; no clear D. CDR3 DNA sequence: TGTGCCAGCAGCTTAGGCGTCGGCAATCAGCCCCAGCATTTT. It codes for CASSLGVGNQPQHF. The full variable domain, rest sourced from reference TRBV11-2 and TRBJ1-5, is EAGVAQSPRYKIIEKRQSVAFWCNPISGHATLYWYQQILGQGPKLLIQFQNNGVVDDSQLPKDRFSAERLKGVDSTLKIQPAKLEDSAVYLCASSLGVGNQPQHFGDGTRLSIL.